This TCR beta chain was sequenced in a study of CD8+ T cells in alopecia areata. The CDR3 spans 13 residues. Trimming cost V 6 bases and J 1 base, with 9 bases left between them. Germline CDR1 and CDR2: SQVTM and ANQGSEA. cDNA prepared by RNA extraction and subsequent reverse transcription served as the template for sequencing. Profiling relied on immunoSEQ multiplex PCR, and the TCRdb table lists in-frame clones only, not all of them. This sample has hundreds of thousands of clones, with roughly 60% found just once. Treatment here: oral pan-JAK inhibitor, 5-10 mg twice daily. J is TRBJ2-2 and V is TRBV29-1; D gene ambiguous. The TCR comes from a human donor with alopecia areata. Sequences were derived from CD4+ T cells sorted from blood, sampled at week 24, from a patient treated with tofacitinib. The CDR3 coding sequence is TGCAGCGTATCTAGACAGAACACCGGGGAGCTGTTTTTT. This gives the protein CSVSRQNTGELFF.